The 9 T cell receptor beta chains below come from one sample, sequenced in a study of OX40 agonist ivuxolimab in advanced cancers. Method: immunoSEQ multiplex PCR; TCRdb's copy keeps in-frame clones and lacks some. The data show approximately 50,000 clones, with 80% seen just once and 3.9% held by the top ten. The sequencing used CD4+ or CD8+ T cells sorted from blood, collected in a trial of the OX40 agonist ivuxolimab. The receptors stem from an adult with an advanced solid tumor such as melanoma, head and neck, liver or kidney cancer.

The chain links TRBV27 to TRBJ1-4; D is unresolved. This CDR3 region has 13 residues. V was pared by 6 bases and J by 1 base, with 6 bases between. CDR1 and CDR2 (germline): MNHEY, SMNVEV (reference sequence). The CDR3 DNA reads TGTGCCAGCAGCAGGATAACTAATGAAAAACTGTTTTTT. It encodes CASSRITNEKLFF.

This clone has just a few counts. This chain connects TRBV28 to TRBJ1-1; D unclear. The V end lost 3 bases, the J end lost 7 bases, and 3 bases lay between the germline ends. The CDR3 runs to 10 residues. CDR1 MDHEN and CDR2 SYDVKM come from the germline V gene. The CDR3: CASSLGEAFF. CDR3 coding DNA: TGTGCCAGCAGTTTGGGTGAAGCTTTCTTT. The whole variable domain, filled in from reference TRBV28 and TRBJ1-1, reads DVKVTQSSRYLVKRTGEKVFLECVQDMDHENMFWYRQDPGLGLRLIYFSYDVKMKEKGDIPEGYSVSREKKERFSLILESASTNQTSMYLCASSLGEAFFGQGTRLTVV.

V and J are TRBV27 and TRBJ1-1; D is perhaps TRBD1 (5 bases). The ends were cut back, 0 bases at V and 5 bases at J, with 13 bases in the middle. The CDR3 runs 15 residues. CDR1 is MNHEY, CDR2 SMNVEV, per germline (reference sequence). In nucleotides, the CDR3 is TGTGCCAGCAGTTTATCGTGGGGCGAGGGGACTGAAGCTTTCTTT. Translating it yields CASSLSWGEGTEAFF.

This rearrangement joins TRBV7-8 to TRBJ1-5; possibly TRBD1 for D (6 bases). The length of the CDR3 is 13 residues. Germline assignment: CDR1 SGHVS and CDR2 FQNEAQ. Trimming pared 2 bases from V and 9 bases from J, leaving 11 bases between. The CDR3 DNA reads TGTGCCAGCAGCTTAAACAGGGATGCGCCCCAGCATTTT. It is translated as CASSLNRDAPQHF. The complete variable domain, with remaining parts taken from reference TRBV7-8 and TRBJ1-5, reads GAGVSQSPRYKVAKRGQDVALRCDPISGHVSLFWYQQALGQGPEFLTYFQNEAQLDKSGLPSDRFFAERPEGSVSTLKIQRTQQEDSAVYLCASSLNRDAPQHFGDGTRLSIL.

The chain is built from TRBV27 and TRBJ2-2; D assignment may be TRBD1 or TRBD2 (5 bases each). CDR1 MNHEY and CDR2 SMNVEV come from the germline V gene (reference sequence). Trimming took off 6 bases at V and 4 bases at J, with 12 bases between the two ends. The CDR3 sequence is 14 residues long. CDR3 in amino acids: CASRLWGTTGELFF. The CDR3 DNA follows: TGTGCCAGCAGGCTCTGGGGGACCACCGGGGAGCTGTTTTTT.

This chain links TRBV7-9 with TRBJ2-1; 9 bases map to TRBD2. This CDR3 has 16 amino acids. From germline, CDR1 is SEHNR and CDR2 FQNEAQ (reference sequence). V trimming: 2 bases; J trimming: 4 bases; junction bases outside the gene matches: 6. The CDR3 DNA sequence: TGTGCCAGCAGCTTAAGGGCGGGGGGGCGTTACAATGAGCAGTTCTTC. Encoded protein: CASSLRAGGRYNEQFF.

This chain joins TRBV7-8 and TRBJ1-3, with 7 positions matching TRBD1. The CDR3 runs to 17 residues. Germline CDR1 reads SGHVS; CDR2 reads FQNEAQ. V shed 6 bases, J shed 4 bases, and the junction held 15 bases outside the gene matches. The CDR3 bases are TGTGCCAGCAGGGGAGGGGGCCTCCCTTCAAGCGGAAACACCATATATTTT. Translating it yields CASRGGGLPSSGNTIYF.

The gene calls are TRBV21-1 and TRBJ1-5; TRBD1, the D gene given by the table, was not confirmed from the DNA. TRBV21-1 is assigned pseudogene status. The CDR3 runs 15 residues. CDR3 region: CASSKAWGPNQTQHF. The DNA for the CDR3 is TGTGCCAGCAGCAAAGCATGGGGGCCTAATCAGACCCAGCATTTT.

V gene TRBV2 combines with J gene TRBJ1-5; perhaps TRBD1 as D (6 bases). The CDR3 length is 16 residues. Trimming pared 4 bases from V and 3 bases from J, leaving 16 bases between. Germline V gene data show CDR1 as SNHLY and CDR2 as FYNNEI. The CDR3 sequence: CASSGTGLVTNQPQHF. DNA for the CDR3: TGTGCCAGCAGTGGCACAGGGTTAGTAACCAATCAGCCCCAGCATTTT.